Reported below is one T cell receptor beta chain. Clones were read by immunoSEQ multiplex PCR, and TCRdb kept only the in-frame ones, dropping some. The sample includes about 80,000 clones, about 94% seen only once; the top ten take 0.38%. The sample originates from a study of technical replicates of blood from a handful of donors. Trimming shortened V by 7 bases and J by 1 base, and 7 bases separated the two germline ends. The CDR3 runs 12 residues. CDR1 and CDR2 (germline): LNHDA, SQIVND (reference sequence). The TCR sequence derives from a human donor in good health. The chain recombines TRBV19 with TRBJ1-1; D gene uncertain. Sequencing input: T cells isolated from PBMCs. Here the CDR3 reads CASTIGNTEAFF. CDR3 bases: TGTGCCAGTACCATCGGGAACACTGAAGCTTTCTTT. Combining the CDR3 with reference TRBV19 and TRBJ1-1 gives the whole variable domain DGGITQSPKYLFRKEGQNVTLSCEQNLNHDAMYWYRQDPGQGLRLIYYSQIVNDFQKGDIAEGYSVSREKKESFPLTVTSAQKNPTAFYLCASTIGNTEAFFGQGTRLTVV.